This paragraph reports one TCR beta chain. What it recognizes is unknown. All the people who gave samples were healthy bone marrow donors. This entry is derived from a study of cytomegalovirus exposure and HLA in healthy donors. Study outcomes and limitations: In a later analysis, HLA-associated beta chains showed higher expansion and lower generation probabilities than comparable chains. Prior analysis indicated that the majority of TCR beta V segments exhibited productivity approximately 87% or approximately 30% of the time.

J lost 7 bases, V lost 0 bases, and 9 bases had no gene match. Germline CDR1 reads SGDLS; CDR2 reads YYNGEE. The CDR3 runs 15 residues. A multiplex PCR was run with 60 Vbeta primers and 13 Jbeta primers. Generated by immunoSEQ multiplex PCR, the TCRdb table keeps only in-frame clones and is missing some. The sample has roughly 100,000 clones, more than 60% seen once; the top ten hold about 6.1%. V is TRBV9 and J is TRBJ1-2; 7 bases are shared with TRBD1. Sample: PBMCs. The receptor was derived from a woman aged 45-59 years in good health and CMV-seropositive. The DNA of the CDR3 is TGTGCCAGCAGCGTAGAAGCACAGGGGTTAAGTGGCTACACCTTC. It encodes CASSVEAQGLSGYTF. The full variable domain, with the rest looked up from reference TRBV9 and TRBJ1-2, is DSGVTQTPKHLITATGQRVTLRCSPRSGDLSVYWYQQSLDQGLQFLIQYYNGEERAKGNILERFSAQQFPDLHSELNLSSLELGDSALYFCASSVEAQGLSGYTFGSGTRLTVV.